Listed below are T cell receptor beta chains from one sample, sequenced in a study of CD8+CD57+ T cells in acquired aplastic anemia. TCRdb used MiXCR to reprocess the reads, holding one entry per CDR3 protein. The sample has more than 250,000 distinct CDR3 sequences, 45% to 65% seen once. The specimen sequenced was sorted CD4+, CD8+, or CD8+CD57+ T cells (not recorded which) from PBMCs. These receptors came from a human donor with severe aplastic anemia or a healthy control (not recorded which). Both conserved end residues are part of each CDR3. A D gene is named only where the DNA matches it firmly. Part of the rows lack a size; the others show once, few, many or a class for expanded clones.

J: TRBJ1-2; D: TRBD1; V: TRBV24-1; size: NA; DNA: TGTGCCACCAGTGAGTTGACAGGGGATGGCTACACCTTC; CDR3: CATSELTGDGYTF
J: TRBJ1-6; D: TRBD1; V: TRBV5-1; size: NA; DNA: TGCGCCAGCAGCTTCTCTGACAGGGGGCCCACCTATAATTCACCCCTCCACTTT; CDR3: CASSFSDRGPTYNSPLHF
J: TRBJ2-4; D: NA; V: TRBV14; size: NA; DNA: TGTGCCAGCAGCCGAGAGACCGACTGGGCCAAAAACATTCAGTACTTC; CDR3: CASSRETDWAKNIQYF
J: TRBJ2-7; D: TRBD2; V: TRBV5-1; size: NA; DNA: TGCGCCAGCAGCTTGGTGGCTAGCGGGGGCGCCTACGAGCAGTACTTC; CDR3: CASSLVASGGAYEQYF
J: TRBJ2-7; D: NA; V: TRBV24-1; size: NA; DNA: TGTGCCACCAGTGGGGGGAACTACGAGCAGTACTTC; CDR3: CATSGGNYEQYF
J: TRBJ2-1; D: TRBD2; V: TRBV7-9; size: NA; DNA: TGTGCCAGCAGCTTCAGCGGGGGGGCAATGAATGAGCAGTTCTTC; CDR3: CASSFSGGAMNEQFF
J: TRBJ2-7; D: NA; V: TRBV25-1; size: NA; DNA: TGTGCCAGCAGTGGAGCGACGGCGGCTTGGTACTTC; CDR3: CASSGATAAWYF
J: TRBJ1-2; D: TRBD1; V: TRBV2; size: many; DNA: TGTGCCAGCAGGGGGGACAGCACCGGCTACACCTTC; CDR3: CASRGDSTGYTF
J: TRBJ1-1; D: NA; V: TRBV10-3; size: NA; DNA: TGTGCCATTGGACTGGATGGGAACACTGAAGCTTTCTTT; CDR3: CAIGLDGNTEAFF
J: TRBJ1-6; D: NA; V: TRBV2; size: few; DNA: TGTGCCAGCAGGCTGACCAGGGAGTTGAATTCGCCCCTCCACTTT; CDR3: CASRLTRELNSPLHF
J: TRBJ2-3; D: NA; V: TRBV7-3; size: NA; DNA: TGTGCCAGCAGCTTTGGGGGGGGGCTCCATAGCACAGATACGCAGTATTTT; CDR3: CASSFGGGLHSTDTQYF
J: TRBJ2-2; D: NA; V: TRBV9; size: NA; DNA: TGTGCCAGCAGCGTAGAGGCCAGCGGGGAGCTGTTTTTT; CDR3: CASSVEASGELFF
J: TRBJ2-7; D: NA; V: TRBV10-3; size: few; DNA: TGTGCCATCAGTGAGTTGGGCGAGCAGTACTTC; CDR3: CAISELGEQYF
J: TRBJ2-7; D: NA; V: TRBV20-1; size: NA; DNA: TGCAGTGCTAGAGTGACAGGCTGCGAGCAGTACTTC; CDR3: CSARVTGCEQYF
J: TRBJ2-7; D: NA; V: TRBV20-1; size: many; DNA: TGCAGTGCTAGAGTTGATACCGGGGGTTCGGCCGAGCAGTACTTC; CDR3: CSARVDTGGSAEQYF
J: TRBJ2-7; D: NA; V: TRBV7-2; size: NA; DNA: TGTGCCAGCAGCTTGGGGGGACAGTATTCCTACGAGCAGTACTTC; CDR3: CASSLGGQYSYEQYF
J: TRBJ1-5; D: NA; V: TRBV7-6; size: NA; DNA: TGTGCCAGCAGCTTAGCGCAAAAGCCCCAGCATTTT; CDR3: CASSLAQKPQHF
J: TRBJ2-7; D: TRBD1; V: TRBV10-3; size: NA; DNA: TGTGCCATCAGTGAGGTTGGCAGGGGGCCCTACGAGCAGTACTTC; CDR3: CAISEVGRGPYEQYF
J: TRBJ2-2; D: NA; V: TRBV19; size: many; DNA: TGTGCCAGTAGTGCGCCTCGGGGTCTGAACACCGGGGAGCTGTTTTTT; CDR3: CASSAPRGLNTGELFF
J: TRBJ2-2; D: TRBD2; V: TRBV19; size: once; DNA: TGTGCCGTTGGATTAGCGGGAGGGGGCGTCGGGGAGCTGTTTTTT; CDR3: CAVGLAGGGVGELFF
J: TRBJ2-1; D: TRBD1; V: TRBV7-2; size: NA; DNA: TGTGCCAGCAGCGTACCTCGGACAGGGTCGGGTGAGCAGTTCTTC; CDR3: CASSVPRTGSGEQFF
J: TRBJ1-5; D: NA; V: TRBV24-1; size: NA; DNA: TGTGCCACCAGTGATGGGCCGAAGACCCAGCATTTT; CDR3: CATSDGPKTQHF
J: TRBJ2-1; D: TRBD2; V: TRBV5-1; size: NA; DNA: TGCGCCAGCAGCACACTAGCGGGGTTATACAATGAGCAGTTCTTC; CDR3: CASSTLAGLYNEQFF
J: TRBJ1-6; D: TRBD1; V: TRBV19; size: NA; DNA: TGTTCCAGTATTATCACCGGGACAGGGAATTCAGCCCTCCACTTT; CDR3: CSSIITGTGNSALHF
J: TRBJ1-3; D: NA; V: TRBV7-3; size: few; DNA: TGTGCCAGCGTCAAACGTAGGGGGACTGGAAACACCATATATTTT; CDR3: CASVKRRGTGNTIYF
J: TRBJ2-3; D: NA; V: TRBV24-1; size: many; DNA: TGTGCCACCAGTGGGGTGGGGGATACGCAGTATTTT; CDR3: CATSGVGDTQYF
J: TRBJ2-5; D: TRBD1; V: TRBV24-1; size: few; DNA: TGTGCCACCAGTGAATCGGGACAGGGCCGAGAGACCCAGTACTTC; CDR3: CATSESGQGRETQYF
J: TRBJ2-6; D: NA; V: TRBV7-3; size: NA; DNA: TGTGCCAGCACCTTGAGGGGGGTGTCTGGGGCCAACGTCCTGACTTTC; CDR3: CASTLRGVSGANVLTF
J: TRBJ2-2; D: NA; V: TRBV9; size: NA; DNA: TGTGCCAGCAGCAAGGATCGACTTAACACCGGGGGGCTGTTTTTT; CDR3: CASSKDRLNTGGLFF
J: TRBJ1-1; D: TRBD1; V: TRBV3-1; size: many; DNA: TGTGCCAGCAGCCGACGGGACAGCCGGGCTTTCTTT; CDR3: CASSRRDSRAFF
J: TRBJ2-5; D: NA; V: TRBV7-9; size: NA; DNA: TGTGCCAGCAGATTTCGGGGGCCTGGAGAGACCCAGTACTTC; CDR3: CASRFRGPGETQYF
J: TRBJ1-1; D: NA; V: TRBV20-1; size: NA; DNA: TGCAGTGCTTCCGGTGTTAGGGCTGAAGCTTTCTTT; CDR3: CSASGVRAEAFF
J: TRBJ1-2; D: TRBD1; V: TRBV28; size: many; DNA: TGTGCCAGCAGTCCTGGACAGGGACTTGGAACCTTC; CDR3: CASSPGQGLGTF
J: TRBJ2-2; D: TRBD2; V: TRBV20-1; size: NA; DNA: TGCAGTGCTAGACCAGCGGGAGTTACCGGGGAGCTGTTTTTT; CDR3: CSARPAGVTGELFF
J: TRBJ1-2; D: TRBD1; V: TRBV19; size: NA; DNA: TGTGCCAGTAGTAACAGGACAGGGAACACCTTC; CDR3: CASSNRTGNTF
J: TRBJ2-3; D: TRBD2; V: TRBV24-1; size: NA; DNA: TGTGCCACCAGTGATTTGAGTACTAGCGGGGGATATACGCAGTATTTT; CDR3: CATSDLSTSGGYTQYF
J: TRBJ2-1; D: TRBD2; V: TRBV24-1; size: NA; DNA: TGTGCCACCAGTGATCCGCTAGCGGGGGGGCCTGGTGAGCAGTTCTTC; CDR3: CATSDPLAGGPGEQFF
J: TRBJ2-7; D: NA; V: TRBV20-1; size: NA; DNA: TGCAGTGCTAGTCCCGGGAAAAACTTTCGAACCTCTCTCGAGCAGTACTTC; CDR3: CSASPGKNFRTSLEQYF
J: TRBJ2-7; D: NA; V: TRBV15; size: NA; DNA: TGTGCCACCAGGTCGTGGACCTCCTACGAGCAGTACTTC; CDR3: CATRSWTSYEQYF
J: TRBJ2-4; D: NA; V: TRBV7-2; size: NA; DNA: TGTGCCAGTAGTATTTGGGTTGGAACCAAAAACATTCAGTACTTC; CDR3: CASSIWVGTKNIQYF
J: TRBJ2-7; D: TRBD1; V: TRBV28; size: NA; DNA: TGTGCCAGCAGTCCGCCAGACAGGGGAAGGGCCCACTTC; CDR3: CASSPPDRGRAHF
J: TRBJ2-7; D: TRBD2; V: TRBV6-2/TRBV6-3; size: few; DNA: TGTGCCAGCAGTCCCCGGGGAGGGGCCTACGAGCAGTACTTC; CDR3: CASSPRGGAYEQYF
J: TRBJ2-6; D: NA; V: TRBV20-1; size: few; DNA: TGCAGTGCTACCCTAGCTGGGGCCAACGTCCTGACTTTC; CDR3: CSATLAGANVLTF
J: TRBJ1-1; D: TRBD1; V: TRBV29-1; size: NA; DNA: TGCAGCGTGGACAGGGCGAGTGGCACTGAAGCTTTCTTT; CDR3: CSVDRASGTEAFF
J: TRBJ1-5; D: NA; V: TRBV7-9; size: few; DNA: TGTGCCAGCAGCTTAGGTCCAGGGGCGTCGGGTCAGCCCCAGCATTTT; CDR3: CASSLGPGASGQPQHF
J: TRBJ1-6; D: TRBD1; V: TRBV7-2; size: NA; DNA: TGTGCCAGCAGCTCACAACAGGGGCGAAATAATTCACCCCTCCACTTT; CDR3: CASSSQQGRNNSPLHF
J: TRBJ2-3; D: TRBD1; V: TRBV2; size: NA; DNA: TGTGCCAGCGGTCCGGACAGGGGTGGCGCAGATACGCAGTATTTT; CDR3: CASGPDRGGADTQYF
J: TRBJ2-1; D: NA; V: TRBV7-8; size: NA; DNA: TGTGCCAGCCTCGGCCAGGGAACAGGCTCCTACAATGAGCAGTTCTTC; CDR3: CASLGQGTGSYNEQFF
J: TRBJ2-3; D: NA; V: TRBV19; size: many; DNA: TGTGCCAGTTCGGCCCTCCAGGGGACCACCAGCACAGATACGCAGTATTTT; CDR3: CASSALQGTTSTDTQYF
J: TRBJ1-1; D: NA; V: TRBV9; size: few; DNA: TGTGCCAGCAGCGTAGGAGAGGCTGAAGCTTTCTTT; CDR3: CASSVGEAEAFF
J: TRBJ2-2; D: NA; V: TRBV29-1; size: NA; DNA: TGCAGCGTTAATCGAGTAGGGGCCGGGGAGCTGTTTTTT; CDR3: CSVNRVGAGELFF
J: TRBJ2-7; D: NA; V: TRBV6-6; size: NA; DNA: TGTGCCAGCAGTTATAGTCCGGGGGCCTACGAGCAGTACTTC; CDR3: CASSYSPGAYEQYF
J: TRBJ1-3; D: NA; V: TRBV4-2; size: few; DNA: TGTGCCTGCGGCCAAGACCGGGACCCAAACACCATATATTTT; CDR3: CACGQDRDPNTIYF